This TCR beta chain derives from a study of blood T cells in healthy people across ages. Study-level background: Template switching picked up about one barcoded beta molecule for each two T cells.

The CDR3 spans 16 residues. V lost 3 bases to trimming and J lost 8 bases, with 21 bases between them. Germline V gene sequence: CDR1 KGHDR, CDR2 SFDVKD. Isolation per sample recovered at least 7 million PBMCs. Using a J-beta primer mix together with a sample-barcoded 5' primer, a second PCR was run for roughly 6 to 12 cycles. The authors tagged each cDNA molecule using a template-switch adaptor with 12 random nucleotides. TCRdb analysed the 5' RACE reads with MiXCR anew, one entry per CDR3 protein. This repertoire shows 950,000 to 1,200,000 distinct CDR3 sequences, around two fifths found once; its top ten account for around 12%. Study-level results: A roughly linear age-dependent decrease characterized TCR beta diversity per million T cells.

This clonotype was observed a handful of times. Its antigen is unknown. This chain connects TRBV24-1 to TRBJ1-2; D may be TRBD1 (6 bases). The sequence came from a man between 18 and 35 years old in good health. Material for sequencing was blood. The DNA for the CDR3 is TGTGCCACCAGTGATCATAACTACGGGACAACGATAGGCTACACCTTC. Its translation: CATSDHNYGTTIGYTF.